These 21 T cell receptor beta chains were all obtained from the same sample, sequenced in a study of blood T cell repertoires in COVID-19. Sequencing used immunoSEQ multiplex PCR; TCRdb keeps in-frame clones, though not all of them. Found here are around 240,000 clones, approximately 91% of them singletons; the top ten hold 0.95% to 1.5%. The sequenced sample was PBMCs or T cells enriched from blood (not recorded which). These receptor sequences come from a human donor in a cohort exposed to, infected with or recovered from COVID-19 (not recorded which). The donor label of this sample is uncertain.

The chain combines TRBV6-5 with TRBJ2-7, with TRBD2 matching over 8 bases. The CDR3 covers 14 residues. V lost 6 bases to trimming and J lost 6 bases; unmatched junction nucleotides: 10. Germline CDR1 and CDR2: MNHEY and SVGAGI. CDR3 in amino acids: CASSPSGGYSEQYF. The CDR3 DNA reads TGTGCCAGCAGCCCGAGCGGGGGCTACAGCGAGCAGTACTTC.

CDR3 loop: CASSLDRSGTSGASYNEQFF. CDR3 nucleotide sequence: TGTGCCAGCAGCTTAGACAGATCCGGGACTAGCGGGGCCTCCTACAATGAGCAGTTCTTC. The chain couples TRBV11-3 to TRBJ2-1, with 13 bases matching TRBD2. The CDR3 sequence is 20 residues long. From germline, CDR1 is SGHNT and CDR2 YENEEA. J lost 0 bases, V lost 0 bases, and 8 bases had no gene match.

This chain connects TRBV9 to TRBJ2-1, with 7 bases lining up with TRBD2. Germline lookup yields CDR1 SGDLS and CDR2 YYNGEE. With 4 bases clipped from V and 2 bases from J, the junction kept 3 bases outside the gene matches. This CDR3 is built from 14 residues. This CDR3 reads CASSRDYPYNEQFF. The CDR3 DNA reads TGTGCCAGCAGCCGGGACTACCCCTACAATGAGCAGTTCTTC. The complete variable domain, with remaining parts taken from reference TRBV9 and TRBJ2-1, reads DSGVTQTPKHLITATGQRVTLRCSPRSGDLSVYWYQQSLDQGLQFLIQYYNGEERAKGNILERFSAQQFPDLHSELNLSSLELGDSALYFCASSRDYPYNEQFFGPGTRLTVL.

The chain employs TRBV11-2 and TRBJ1-4, with TRBD1 matching over 9 bases. Germline V gene lookup returns CDR1 SGHAT and CDR2 FQNNGV. V gave up 3 bases and J gave up 5 bases; unmatched junction bases: 4. There are 15 residues in the CDR3. The CDR3 protein is CASSLQGQGNEKLFF. In DNA, the CDR3 is TGTGCCAGCAGCTTGCAGGGACAGGGCAATGAAAAACTGTTTTTT.

The gene calls are TRBV29-1 and TRBJ1-1; D is possibly TRBD1 (6 bases). V dropped 4 bases and J dropped 1 base, with 10 bases sitting between them. The CDR3 has 13 amino acids. Per germline, CDR1 SQVTM and CDR2 ANQGSEA. DNA of the CDR3: TGCAGCGTTGGACAGGTTTCGAACACTGAAGCTTTCTTT. This sequence encodes CSVGQVSNTEAFF.

This chain uses TRBV14 with TRBJ2-7; 9 bases are shared with TRBD1. J was trimmed by 4 bases and V by 2 bases; bases with no gene match: 15. Germline loops: CDR1 SGHDN, CDR2 FVKESK. This CDR3 has 18 residues. The DNA of the CDR3 is TGTGCCAGCAGCCAACTCTATTTCCCGGGACAGGGTCGATACGAGCAGTACTTC. Amino acid sequence: CASSQLYFPGQGRYEQYF.

The genes are TRBV7-2 and TRBJ1-6; 8 nucleotides match TRBD1. This CDR3 contains 16 residues. With V trimmed by 4 bases and J by 9 bases, 11 bases remained unmatched. From germline, CDR1 is SGHTA and CDR2 FQGNSA. Here the CDR3 DNA reads TGTGCCAGCAGCTCGACGGGACAGGTCGGGATTTCACCCCTCCACTTT. Translated, it gives CASSSTGQVGISPLHF.

The chain recombines TRBV5-4 with TRBJ1-2, with a possible D match to TRBD1 (5 bases). The CDR3 has 18 amino acids. Looked up from germline, CDR1 is SGHNT and CDR2 is YYREEE (reference sequence). V gave up 0 bases and J gave up 4 bases, with 22 bases separating them. CDR3 nucleotide sequence: TGTGCCAGCAGCTTGGATCTGGGATCACAGGCCCCCGTCTATGGCTACACCTTC. The encoded protein is CASSLDLGSQAPVYGYTF.

V gene TRBV28 combines with J gene TRBJ2-7; no clear D gene. CDR1 MDHEN and CDR2 SYDVKM come from the germline V gene. The V end lost 4 bases, the J end lost 3 bases, and 7 bases lay between the germline ends. The CDR3 totals 12 residues. The CDR3 spells CASSSVVYEQYF. The CDR3 nucleotides read TGTGCCAGCAGTTCAGTGGTCTACGAGCAGTACTTC.

V usage is TRBV4-2 and J usage is TRBJ2-1; 9 bases align to TRBD2. There are 18 residues in the CDR3. V gave up 0 bases and J gave up 6 bases; unmatched junction bases: 12. Germline assignment: CDR1 LGHNA and CDR2 YNFKEQ. CDR3 coding DNA: TGTGCCAGCAGCCAAGATACTAGCGGGCGCCGAGTGGGCAATGAGCAGTTCTTC. Translation gives CASSQDTSGRRVGNEQFF.

V and J are TRBV25-1 and TRBJ1-5; D remains unclear. Trimming cost V 2 bases and J 0 bases, with 11 bases left between them. CDR3 length: 16 residues. CDR1 is MGHDK, CDR2 SYGVNS, per germline. The CDR3 sequence: CASSESSAYSNQPQHF. The CDR3 DNA sequence: TGTGCCAGCAGTGAAAGCTCCGCTTATAGCAATCAGCCCCAGCATTTT.

This clone was seen just once. V usage is TRBV7-8 and J usage is TRBJ1-1, with 9 bases aligning to TRBD1. Germline values: CDR1 SGHVS, CDR2 FQNEAQ. CDR3 size: 14 residues. V was pared by 3 bases and J by 6 bases, with 5 bases of the junction left unmatched. CDR3 region: CASSLGQGVPEAFF. Here the CDR3 DNA reads TGTGCCAGCAGCTTGGGACAGGGTGTCCCTGAAGCTTTCTTT. Complete variable domain (other parts from reference TRBV7-8 and TRBJ1-1): GAGVSQSPRYKVAKRGQDVALRCDPISGHVSLFWYQQALGQGPEFLTYFQNEAQLDKSGLPSDRFFAERPEGSVSTLKIQRTQQEDSAVYLCASSLGQGVPEAFFGQGTRLTVV.

V is TRBV18 and J is TRBJ1-1; D unclear. Germline CDR1 is KGHSH and CDR2 is LQKENI. The ends were cut back, 3 bases at V and 0 bases at J, with 14 bases in the middle. The CDR3 sequence is 16 residues long. CDR3 protein: CASSPIDPGLNTEAFF. The DNA for the CDR3 is TGTGCCAGCTCACCCATAGACCCGGGTTTGAACACTGAAGCTTTCTTT.

Written as DNA, the CDR3 is TGTGCCAGCAGTTACGCGGGGACTGGCTACACCTTC. Translation gives CASSYAGTGYTF. The V and J genes are TRBV6-5 and TRBJ1-2, with TRBD1 as a possible D gene (5 bases). Germline V gives CDR1 MNHEY, CDR2 SVGAGI. The ends were cut back, 2 bases at V and 7 bases at J, with 8 bases in the middle. The CDR3 runs to 12 residues.

The chain employs TRBV19 and TRBJ2-2; 7 nucleotides align to TRBD1. This CDR3 comprises 12 residues. Germline CDR1 reads LNHDA; CDR2 reads SQIVND (reference sequence). V shed 7 bases and J 10 bases; nucleotides not matched to a gene: 6. CDR3 bases: TGTGCCAGTACCCTGGGACAGCTGGAGCTGTTTTTT. Translating gives CASTLGQLELFF.

The chain combines TRBV18 with TRBJ2-3; 12 bases line up with TRBD2. Germline loops: CDR1 KGHSH, CDR2 LQKENI. The CDR3 loop spans 16 amino acids. Trimming removed 5 bases from V and 5 bases from J; junction bases left unmatched: 8. Here the CDR3 reads CASSSGLAGRGDTQYF. In DNA, the CDR3 is TGTGCCAGCTCATCAGGACTAGCGGGGCGGGGAGATACGCAGTATTTT.

Remarks on this clone: An end of the junction does not agree with germline; a read error may underlie this. The V call is TRBV6-1, the J call TRBJ2-5; 10 bases agree with TRBD1. The germline V gene has CDR1 MNHNS and CDR2 SASEGT. The CDR3 spans 17 residues. The CDR3 here is CASSERRDRGRQGTQYF. The CDR3 region has the DNA TGTGCCAGCAGTGAAAGGCGGGACAGGGGCCGTCAAGGGACCCAGTACTTC.

V and J are TRBV3-1 (or the pseudogene TRBV3-2) and TRBJ1-1; the match to TRBD1 covers 9 bases. Germline loops: CDR1 LGHDT, CDR2 YNNKEL (reference sequence). The CDR3 length is 14 residues. The V segment lost 4 bases and the J segment 4 bases; nucleotides outside the gene matches: 4. CDR3 sequence (DNA): TGTGCCAGCAGCCGAGGGACAGGGATCACTGAAGCTTTCTTT. As protein: CASSRGTGITEAFF.

V usage is TRBV27 and J usage is TRBJ2-3, with TRBD1 matching 7 bases. The CDR3 totals 14 residues. Germline V gene data show CDR1 as MNHEY and CDR2 as SMNVEV (reference sequence). The J segment lost 4 bases and the V segment lost 1 base, leaving 2 bases of the junction unmatched. This chain's CDR3 is CASSLWQGADTQYF. The DNA of the CDR3 is TGTGCCAGCAGTTTATGGCAGGGGGCAGATACGCAGTATTTT.

The chain employs TRBV19 and TRBJ2-1, with 12 nucleotides matching TRBD2. Unmatched junction bases numbered 4, after V lost 7 bases and J lost 3 bases. Germline V lookup: CDR1 LNHDA, CDR2 SQIVND (reference sequence). This CDR3 contains 15 residues. The chain's CDR3 is CASTSGGASYNEQFF. CDR3 bases: TGTGCCAGTACTAGCGGGGGGGCAAGCTACAATGAGCAGTTCTTC.

This sequence joins TRBV27 and TRBJ1-1; 9 bases fit TRBD1. The CDR3 runs 14 residues. The J segment lost 6 bases and the V segment lost 0 bases, leaving 2 bases of the junction unmatched. The V gene's germline CDR1 is MNHEY and CDR2 SMNVEV (reference sequence). For the CDR3, the DNA is TGTGCCAGCAGTTTATCTACAGGGGGCTCTGAAGCTTTCTTT. Residues: CASSLSTGGSEAFF.